This T cell receptor (beta chain) was observed in a study of identical twins. Study results and caveats: Analyses of zero insertions could, in part, be confounded by invariant MAIT and iNKT cells. High-abundance cord blood beta clonotypes had fewer insertions; memory repertoires showed none.

CDR1 and CDR2 from the germline V gene are SGDLS and YYNGEE. The CDR3 is 14 residues long. V was cut by 2 bases and J by 5 bases, with 13 bases left in between. TCRdb redid the calling of the 5' RACE reads with MiXCR, one entry per CDR3 protein. The sample includes 450,000 or so distinct CDR3 sequences, 20% to 25% of them seen just once. The table lists this clonotype with a few counts. Its antigen is undetermined. Separately, the same data were catalogued under a study of T cells expressing NK-cell markers. Turning to that study: As a fraction of CD8+ T cells, dominant NKG2C+ clonotypes reached about 1.0-7.5% in more than five donors.

This TCR was sampled from a woman between 18 and 30 years old in good health. The chain is built from TRBV9 and TRBJ1-1; no firm D call. Specimen: CD4+ T cells sorted from blood. Written as DNA, the CDR3 is TGTGCCAGCAGCGTTGGCGGTGGGGAAACTGAAGCTTTCTTT. It is translated as CASSVGGGETEAFF. The variable domain in full, with the rest retrieved from reference TRBV9 and TRBJ1-1, is DSGVTQTPKHLITATGQRVTLRCSPRSGDLSVYWYQQSLDQGLQFLIQYYNGEERAKGNILERFSAQQFPDLHSELNLSSLELGDSALYFCASSVGGGETEAFFGQGTRLTVV.